The subject of this entry is one TCR beta chain. This CDR3 comprises 16 residues. V lost 4 bases and J lost 0, with 13 bases in between. Germline values: CDR1 SGHRS, CDR2 YFSETQ. The sample is drawn from a study of blood T cell repertoires in COVID-19. Study information: Acute-phase and convalescent COVID-19 samples originated in the United States, Italy and Spain. PBMCs, B-cell-depleted T cells, or T cells were the source of the cDNA or gDNA that made up the material.

Study processing details: It was from reference gene primer amplification that nucleated cell counts were estimated. Clones were read by immunoSEQ multiplex PCR, and TCRdb kept only the in-frame ones, dropping some. The V and J calls and clone size are taken from that table; D and trimming were inferred from the DNA. The sample lists 400,000 or so clones, 88% seen once, with around 1.9% in the top ten. Input material: PBMCs or T cells enriched from blood (not recorded which). This receptor was identified in a woman in her forties with acute COVID-19. J is TRBJ1-4 and V is TRBV5-1; possibly TRBD1 for D (6 bases). Here the CDR3 DNA reads TGCGCCAGCAGCCTAGGGACATTTGCAACTAATGAAAAACTGTTTTTT. Residues: CASSLGTFATNEKLFF.